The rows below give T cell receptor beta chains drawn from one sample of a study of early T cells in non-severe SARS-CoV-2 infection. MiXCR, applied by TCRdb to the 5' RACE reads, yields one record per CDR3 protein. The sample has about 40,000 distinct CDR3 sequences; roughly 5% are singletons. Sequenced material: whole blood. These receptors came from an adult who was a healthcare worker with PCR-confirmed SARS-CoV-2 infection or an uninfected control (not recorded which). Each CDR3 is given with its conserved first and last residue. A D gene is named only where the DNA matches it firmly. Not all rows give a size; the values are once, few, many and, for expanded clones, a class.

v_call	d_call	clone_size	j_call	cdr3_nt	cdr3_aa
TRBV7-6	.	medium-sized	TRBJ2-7	TGTGCCAGCAGCCTGGTGGGGTCCGAGCAGTACTTC	CASSLVGSEQYF
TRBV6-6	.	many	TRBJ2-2	TGTGCCAGCAGTAGTAGGCCCCGTGCCACCGGGGAGCTGTTTTTT	CASSSRPRATGELFF
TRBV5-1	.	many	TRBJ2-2	TGCGCCAGCAGCTCGCGGGCGGACACCGGGGAGCTGTTTTTT	CASSSRADTGELFF
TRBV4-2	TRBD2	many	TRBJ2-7	TGTGCCAGCAGCCAGTCTACTAGCGGGGGGTCCTACGAGCAGTACTTC	CASSQSTSGGSYEQYF
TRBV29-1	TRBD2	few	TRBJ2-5	TGCAGCGTTGAAAGCGGGGGCGGGGAGACCCAGTACTTC	CSVESGGGETQYF
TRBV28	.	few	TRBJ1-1	TGTGCCAGCAGTTTGGTGAACACTGAAGCTTTCTTT	CASSLVNTEAFF
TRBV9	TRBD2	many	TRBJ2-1	TGTGCCAGCAGCGTAGTCGGTAGCGGGAGCAATGAGCAGTTCTTC	CASSVVGSGSNEQFF
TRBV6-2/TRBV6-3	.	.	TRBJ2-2	TGTGCCAGCAGTTCCGGGCCCGAAATCACCGGGGAGCTGTTTTTT	CASSSGPEITGELFF
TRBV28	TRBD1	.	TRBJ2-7	TGTGCCAGCAGCACAGGGGGCATCACCTACGAGCAGTACTTC	CASSTGGITYEQYF
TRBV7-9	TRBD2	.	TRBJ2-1	TGTGCCAGCAGCGCCGGGACTAGCGGGAAAAATGAGCAGTTCTTC	CASSAGTSGKNEQFF
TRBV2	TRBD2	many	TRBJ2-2	TGTGCCAGCAGTGGAGGCGGGAGGGCCACCGGGGAGCTGTTTTTT	CASSGGGRATGELFF
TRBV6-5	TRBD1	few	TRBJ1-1	TGTGCCAGCAGTGGGGCGGACAGGGGAGACTACACTGAAGCTTTCTTT	CASSGADRGDYTEAFF
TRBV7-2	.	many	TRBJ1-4	TGTGCCAGCAGCTTACGCGGGAGGGCTAATGAAAAACTGTTTTTT	CASSLRGRANEKLFF
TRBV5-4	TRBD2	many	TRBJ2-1	TGTGCCAGCAGCCCGGGGGGGCGGGAGGAGCAGTTCTTC	CASSPGGREEQFF
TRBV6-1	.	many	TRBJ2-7	TGTGCCAGCAGTCAATCGGACGGCTACGAGCAGTACTTC	CASSQSDGYEQYF
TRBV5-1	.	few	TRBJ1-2	TGCGCCAGCAGCTTGGGACCGGGCGATGGCTACACCTTC	CASSLGPGDGYTF
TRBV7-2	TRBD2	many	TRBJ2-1	TGTGCCAGCAGCTCCGGGACTAGCGACTACAATGAGCAGTTCTTC	CASSSGTSDYNEQFF
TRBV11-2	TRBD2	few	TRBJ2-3	TGTGCCAGCAGGTTGACTAGCGGGTTTGGCACAGATACGCAGTATTTT	CASRLTSGFGTDTQYF
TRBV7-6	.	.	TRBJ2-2	TGTGCCAGCAGCTGGACGTGGGGGAACACCGGGGAGCTGTTTTTT	CASSWTWGNTGELFF
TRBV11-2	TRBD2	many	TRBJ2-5	TGTGCCAGCAGCCCGGCGGGAGGGGGGTTCGGAGAGACCCAGTACTTC	CASSPAGGGFGETQYF
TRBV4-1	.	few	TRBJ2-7	TGCGCCAGCAGCCAAATAGCGAGGTCGAACGAGCAGTACTTC	CASSQIARSNEQYF
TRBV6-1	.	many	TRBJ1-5	TGTGCCAGCAGTTACAGGGTGGGCAATCAGCCCCAGCATTTT	CASSYRVGNQPQHF
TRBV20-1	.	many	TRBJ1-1	TGCAGTGCTAGTACGGGGTCTGAAGCTTTCTTT	CSASTGSEAFF
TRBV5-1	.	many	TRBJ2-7	TGCGCCAGCAGCTTGGGACTAGGGGTCCGAGAGCAGTACTTC	CASSLGLGVREQYF
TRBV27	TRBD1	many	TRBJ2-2	TGTGCCAGCAACCCGGGACAGGGTAACACCGGGGAGCTGTTTTTT	CASNPGQGNTGELFF
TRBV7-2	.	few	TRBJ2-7	TGTGCCAGCAGCCCCCAGGGGTCCTCCTACGAGCAGTACTTC	CASSPQGSSYEQYF
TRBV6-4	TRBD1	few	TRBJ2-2	TGTGCCAAAAAGGACAGGCAAGACACCGGGGAGCTGTTTTTT	CAKKDRQDTGELFF
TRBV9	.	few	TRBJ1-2	TGTGCCAGCAGCGTGACCGGGACTGTTTCGCACACCTTC	CASSVTGTVSHTF
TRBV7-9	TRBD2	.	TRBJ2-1	TGTGCCAGCAGCACTAGCGGGAACTACAATGAGCAGTTCTTC	CASSTSGNYNEQFF
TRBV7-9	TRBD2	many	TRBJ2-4	TGTGCCAGCAGCCCGGGACTAGCGGGAGAGGGATGGAAAAGCATTCAGTACTTC	CASSPGLAGEGWKSIQYF